The 14 T cell receptor beta chains below all came from one sample that was sequenced in a study of T cell responses to AZD1222 COVID-19 vaccine. Produced via immunoSEQ multiplex PCR; TCRdb's table is partial and in-frame only. This table holds approximately 180,000 clones, around nine tenths found once. Sequenced material: peripheral blood, taken on day 0 of AZD1222 vaccination. The receptors were gathered from an adult in good health.

The chain couples TRBV5-1 to TRBJ2-1; 7 nucleotides agree with TRBD2. CDR1 is SGHRS and CDR2 is YFSETQ in the germline V gene. This CDR3 is 15 amino acids long. V was clipped by 4 bases and J by 1 base; unmatched bases: 5. CDR3 loop: CASSTTGGSYNEQFF. The CDR3 DNA reads as TGCGCCAGCAGCACAACGGGGGGATCCTACAATGAGCAGTTCTTC.

This clone was detected once. This chain connects TRBV2 to TRBJ2-5; D not resolved. This CDR3 region has 13 residues. Per the germline V gene, CDR1 is SNHLY and CDR2 is FYNNEI. With 10 bases removed from V and 1 base from J, the gap between germline ends came to 13 bases. DNA of the CDR3: TGTGCCACCCTGTTGGGCAGCCAAGAGACCCAGTACTTC. Its translation: CATLLGSQETQYF.

The gene calls are TRBV11-2 and TRBJ1-5; 7 positions agree with TRBD1. V lost 5 bases and J lost 9; bases outside the gene matches: 13. Germline V gene data show CDR1 as SGHAT and CDR2 as FQNNGV. This CDR3 is built from 15 residues. The CDR3 coding sequence is TGTGCCAGCAGCAGCACGACAGGGAAGACCGCGCCCCAGCATTTT. Translated: CASSSTTGKTAPQHF. The complete variable domain, with remaining parts taken from reference TRBV11-2 and TRBJ1-5, reads EAGVAQSPRYKIIEKRQSVAFWCNPISGHATLYWYQQILGQGPKLLIQFQNNGVVDDSQLPKDRFSAERLKGVDSTLKIQPAKLEDSAVYLCASSSTTGKTAPQHFGDGTRLSIL.

Of note for this clone: The junction shows a germline mismatch at one end, possibly a read error. This chain connects TRBV3-1 (or the pseudogene TRBV3-2) to TRBJ2-3, with D uncertain. Germline V CDR1 and CDR2: LGHDT, YNNKEL (reference sequence). The CDR3 is 13 amino acids. The CDR3, as DNA: TGTGCCAGCAGCCAAGTTAGGCAATCCACCCCCTCTTTT. This codes for CASSQVRQSTPSF.

This clone was counted once. The genes are TRBV12-3 or TRBV12-4 and TRBJ1-5, with no clear D. The V and J ends lost 7 bases and 6 bases respectively, with 13 bases between them. The CDR3 covers 13 residues. The CDR3 nucleotides are TGTGCCAGCATTTCCTTGGTAACTCAGCCCCAGCATTTT. Translation: CASISLVTQPQHF.

This sequence joins TRBV2 and TRBJ2-7; the D is unclear. V gave up 1 base and J gave up 3 bases, with 13 bases separating them. Germline CDR1 SNHLY, CDR2 FYNNEI. This CDR3 spans 15 amino acids. The CDR3 is CASSEGAAKVYEQYF. For the CDR3, the DNA is TGTGCCAGCAGTGAAGGGGCGGCGAAAGTCTACGAGCAGTACTTC.

The rearrangement uses TRBV6-5 and TRBJ1-6; 8 bases are a match to TRBD1. The CDR3 runs 14 residues. Germline values: CDR1 MNHEY, CDR2 SVGAGI. Losses at the gene ends were 6 bases for V and 8 bases for J; bases not matched to a gene: 6. DNA for the CDR3: TGTGCCAGCAGAAGAGCGGGACAGGATTCACCCCTCCACTTT. It encodes CASRRAGQDSPLHF.

The CDR3 loop is CASRKAGGYNEQFF. Written as DNA, the CDR3 is TGTGCCAGTAGGAAAGCCGGGGGCTACAATGAGCAGTTCTTC. The gene calls are TRBV6-6 and TRBJ2-1, with D perhaps TRBD2 (6 bases). V shed 9 bases and J shed 3 bases, with 15 bases lying between them. This CDR3 has 14 residues. Germline V gives CDR1 MNHNY, CDR2 SVGAGI (reference sequence).

The V and J genes are TRBV7-2 and TRBJ1-3; D not resolved. The germline CDR1 and CDR2 sequences are SGHTA and FQGNSA. Deletions cut 4 bases from V and 4 bases from J, with 14 bases between. The CDR3 spans 15 residues. CDR3 DNA sequence: TGTGCCAGCAGCTCGTCTCTATCGGCCGGAAACACCATATATTTT. Its protein is CASSSSLSAGNTIYF.

The CDR3: CASSLSPGSGGFSYEQYF. CDR3 sequence (DNA): TGCGCCAGCAGCTTGTCCCCAGGGAGCGGGGGTTTTTCCTACGAGCAGTACTTC. The chain combines TRBV5-1 with TRBJ2-7; TRBD2 aligns across 8 bases. The junction had 13 bases not matched to a gene; V was cut back by 1 base and J by 1 base. The length of the CDR3 is 18 residues. Germline loops: CDR1 SGHRS, CDR2 YFSETQ.

The CDR3 nucleotides are TGCAGCGGTCGCGCCCCCGGCTACGAGCAGTACTTC. It yields the protein CSGRAPGYEQYF. This chain connects TRBV29-1 to TRBJ2-7, with D uncertain. V lost 7 bases and J lost 3, with 13 bases in between. Germline CDR1 reads SQVTM; CDR2 reads ANQGSEA. This CDR3 is built from 12 residues.

The chain couples TRBV19 to TRBJ1-1; D is uncertain. Trimming removed 1 base from V and 4 bases from J, with 7 bases in between. This CDR3 has 13 amino acids. Germline V CDR1 and CDR2: LNHDA, SQIVND (reference sequence). The chain's CDR3 is CASSIVRSTEAFF. DNA of the CDR3: TGTGCCAGTAGTATAGTCAGGTCCACTGAAGCTTTCTTT. Together with reference TRBV19 and TRBJ1-1, the CDR3 gives the full variable domain: DGGITQSPKYLFRKEGQNVTLSCEQNLNHDAMYWYRQDPGQGLRLIYYSQIVNDFQKGDIAEGYSVSREKKESFPLTVTSAQKNPTAFYLCASSIVRSTEAFFGQGTRLTVV.

The CDR3 loop is CASSPGGGANEQFF. The CDR3 DNA sequence: TGTGCCAGCTCACCGGGCGGGGGGGCAAATGAGCAGTTCTTC. This chain joins TRBV18 and TRBJ2-1; TRBD2 aligns across 9 bases. In germline, CDR1 is KGHSH, CDR2 LQKENI. The trim removed 3 bases at V and 7 bases at J, leaving 4 bases unmatched. This CDR3 is built from 14 residues.

The V and J genes are TRBV10-1 and TRBJ2-3; 14 bases are a match to TRBD2. Germline-derived CDR1 and CDR2 are WNHNN and SYGVQD (reference sequence). J lost 2 bases, V lost 4 bases, and 8 bases had no gene match. The CDR3 spans 18 residues. CDR3 sequence reads: CASSGNGLAGGSTDTQYF. The CDR3 DNA reads TGCGCCAGCAGTGGTAACGGACTAGCGGGGGGTTCCACAGATACGCAGTATTTT.